This T cell receptor beta chain was recovered during a study of response to subunit inactivated influenza vaccine. General study results and limits: That few new T cells are recruited by each seasonal influenza vaccination was the authors' suggestion.

TCRdb re-called the RT-PCR reads with MiXCR, one entry per CDR3 protein. The top ten clones hold 6.5% to 8.5% of a sample with roughly 700,000 distinct CDR3 sequences, approximately 15% of them seen once. This CDR3 has 17 amino acids. The V segment lost 8 bases and the J segment 5 bases; nucleotides outside the gene matches: 17. The germline gives CDR1 LGHDT, CDR2 YNNKEL (reference sequence). A few counts support this clonotype. Antigen: not known. This chain connects TRBV3-1 to TRBJ2-3; TRBD2 aligns across 9 bases. The receptor was isolated from a man in his forties or fifties who received an inactivated influenza vaccine. Sequencing used PBMCs from blood, obtained 14 to 15 days before vaccination. The CDR3 spells CASGAFGIAGVGDTQYF. CDR3 in DNA: TGTGCCAGCGGGGCTTTTGGAATAGCGGGGGTAGGAGATACGCAGTATTTT.